This TCR beta chain was recovered during a study of tumor-infiltrating lymphocytes in primary liver carcinoma. About the research overall: Ranging in age from 30 to 69 years, the patients were men and women. Per sample, productive TCRbeta reads numbered roughly 3.5 to 8 million, similar across tissue types.

General observations from the study: Lower overlap was observed for tumor-adjacent and tumor-blood pairs relative to tumor region pairs.

TCR beta cDNA came from about 500 ng total RNA, primed with a constant-region primer. Employing slightly modified ARM-PCR, three nested multiplex PCR rounds were run, and these gave rise to the TCR beta libraries. Rounds one and two of PCR, each of 10 to 11 cycles, were primed with TRBV1-TRBV30 forward primers and a C-beta reverse primer. TCRdb independently ran MiXCR on the multiplex PCR reads; one entry per CDR3 protein. This table holds about 300,000 distinct CDR3 sequences, 55% to 65% found once. This clonotype was recorded a few times. Antigen specificity is unknown. RNA was extracted from whole blood without cell sorting, alongside germline DNA. In advance of surgery, approximately 4 milliliters of peripheral blood were collected. This CDR3 has 12 amino acids. Germline loops: CDR1 SEHNR, CDR2 FQNEAQ (reference sequence). Trimming removed 1 base at V and 7 bases at J, with 4 bases between.

The sequence derives from a man aged 35-49 years with primary liver carcinoma and hepatitis B virus infection. Sequences were obtained from peripheral blood. The chain combines TRBV7-9 with TRBJ2-2, with D hard to call. CDR3 DNA sequence: TGTGCCAGCAGCTTAGTTGACGGGGAGCTGTTTTTT. Residues: CASSLVDGELFF.